This T cell receptor (beta chain) was found in a study of cytomegalovirus exposure and HLA in healthy donors. About the research overall: Out of 150 million to 200 million T cells, an earlier analysis found 117 million unique TCR beta sequences in total. General study results and limits: Exclusion as indistinguishable affected some V segments, including TRBV6-2 and TRBV6-3. Earlier findings revealed that most TCR beta V segments proved productive either about 87% or about 30% of the time.

As to this clone: Its target is not known.

Vbeta (60) and Jbeta (13) primers were used in the PCR. Generated by immunoSEQ multiplex PCR, the TCRdb table keeps only in-frame clones and is missing some. The table lists roughly 100,000 clones, 65% to 90% of them singletons. Each donor was nominally healthy when sampled (though unrecorded immune exposures were likely). Germline trimming cut 5 bases from V and 3 bases from J; bases unmatched to any gene: 9. The CDR3 contains 15 residues. CDR1 and CDR2 from the germline V gene are MNHEY and SMNVEV (reference sequence). The sequence derives from a man aged 25-45 years in good health and CMV-seropositive. Sequencing was done on a sample of PBMCs. The chain has TRBV27 and TRBJ2-7, with 8 bases fitting TRBD2. CDR3 sequence: CASSAGIAGFYEQYF. In nucleotides, the CDR3 is TGTGCCAGCAGTGCTGGAATAGCGGGATTCTACGAGCAGTACTTC.